The 24 T cell receptor beta chains below were found in one sample sequenced in a study of radiotherapy plus CTLA-4 blockade in lung cancer. This table comes from immunoSEQ multiplex PCR, and its TCRdb copy is limited to in-frame clones, with some not included. The table lists some 67,000 clones, 70% to 80% of them singletons. This specimen consisted of peripheral blood, obtained from a patient treated with radiotherapy plus ipilimumab. The source is a human donor with non-small cell lung cancer whose response to radiotherapy plus ipilimumab could not be evaluated. Some clones in this sample may be carry-over from other donors' samples.

The V call is TRBV4-1, the J call TRBJ2-3; D gene unclear. This CDR3 spans 14 amino acids. Germline V gives CDR1 MGHRA, CDR2 YSYEKL. The V gene lost 0 bases and the J gene lost 4 bases, with 8 bases spanning the gap. The CDR3 DNA reads TGCGCCAGCAGCCAAGAACATGGTGCAGATACGCAGTATTTT. It translates to CASSQEHGADTQYF.

This sequence joins TRBV5-6 and TRBJ1-2; 7 nucleotides agree with TRBD1. CDR1 and CDR2 from the germline V gene are SGHDT and YYEEEE. The CDR3 runs 13 residues. Germline trimming cut 4 bases from V and 3 bases from J; bases unmatched to any gene: 3. The CDR3 bases are TGTGCCAGCAGCCTCGACAGGGACTATGGCTACACCTTC. Translating it yields CASSLDRDYGYTF.

CDR3 sequence (DNA): TGTGCCAGCAGCCAAGAGCAGGCAAATCAGCCCCAGCATTTT. Protein: CASSQEQANQPQHF. V is TRBV14 and J is TRBJ1-5, with D unclear. Trimming took 0 bases from V and 4 from J, leaving 7 bases between them. This CDR3 is built from 14 residues. Per the germline V gene, CDR1 is SGHDN and CDR2 is FVKESK.

The V gene is TRBV5-8, the J gene TRBJ1-2, with 11 bases matching TRBD1. The CDR3 length is 14 residues. CDR1 and CDR2 from the germline V gene are SGHTS and YDEGEE. Trimming cost V 4 bases and J 3 bases; bases outside gene matches: 2. CDR3 in DNA: TGTGCCAGCAGCATGGGACAGGGGGACTATGGCTACACCTTC. Its translation: CASSMGQGDYGYTF.

The CDR3 DNA reads TGTGCCAGCAGCTTATTTTTAGCGGGGCTTGTCGAGACCCAGTACTTC. It yields the protein CASSLFLAGLVETQYF. The rearrangement links TRBV7-9 to TRBJ2-5, with 8 nucleotides matching TRBD2. The germline gives CDR1 SEHNR, CDR2 FQNEAQ (reference sequence). Unmatched junction bases numbered 10, after V lost 2 bases and J lost 5 bases. This CDR3 contains 16 residues.

This clone appeared once. The chain joins TRBV5-6 to TRBJ2-1; 13 bases align to TRBD2. CDR1 is SGHDT, CDR2 YYEEEE, per germline. The CDR3 sequence is 18 residues long. The V gene end was trimmed by 2 bases and the J gene end by 7 bases; junction bases not matched to a gene: 12. In DNA form, the CDR3 reads TGTGCCAGCAGCTTCTACGGACTAGCGGGGGACCCCTGGAATGAGCAGTTCTTC. This codes for CASSFYGLAGDPWNEQFF.

This chain connects TRBV4-3 to TRBJ2-2; 10 nucleotides line up with TRBD1. This CDR3 contains 15 residues. Trimming took 4 bases from V and 5 from J; bases not matched to a gene: 4. CDR1 and CDR2 (germline): LGHNA, YSLEER. The CDR3 here is CASSRDRGLTGELFF. As DNA, the CDR3 is TGCGCCAGCAGCCGAGACAGGGGGCTAACCGGGGAGCTGTTTTTT.

The rearrangement uses TRBV5-1 and TRBJ2-5; D possibly corresponds to TRBD2 (5 bases). The closer fit of TRBJ2-7 to the DNA end suggests the J call may be wrong. The CDR3 covers 13 residues. CDR1 and CDR2 from the germline V gene are SGHRS and YFSETQ. The CDR3 protein is CASSIRDSYEQYF. In DNA, the CDR3 is TGCGCCAGCAGCATCCGGGACTCCTACGAGCAGTACTTC.

This clone was recorded once. The chain combines TRBV6-1 with TRBJ2-1; 11 bases are shared with TRBD1. This CDR3 contains 15 residues. Germline CDR1 reads MNHNS; CDR2 reads SASEGT. V shed 4 bases and J 2 bases; nucleotides not matched to a gene: 1. The CDR3 sequence is CASSAGQGAYNEQFF. In DNA, the CDR3 is TGTGCCAGCAGTGCGGGACAGGGGGCCTACAATGAGCAGTTCTTC.

This chain uses TRBV5-1 with TRBJ1-2, with D tentatively TRBD1 (6 bases). V was trimmed by 3 bases and J by 3 bases, leaving 15 bases between them. CDR3 length: 15 residues. The V gene's germline CDR1 is SGHRS and CDR2 YFSETQ. The CDR3 reads CASSSSLPGDYGYTF. The DNA for the CDR3 is TGCGCCAGCAGCTCGTCCCTCCCAGGGGACTATGGCTACACCTTC.

CDR3 DNA sequence: TGCGCCAGCAGCCAAGATCCTCTTACCGGGGAGCTGTTTTTT. It yields the protein CASSQDPLTGELFF. The chain uses TRBV4-3 and TRBJ2-2; D is uncertain. The CDR3 length is 14 residues. V was shortened by 0 bases and J by 5 bases, with 7 bases between the two germline ends. Germline assignment: CDR1 LGHNA and CDR2 YSLEER.

J is TRBJ2-7 and V is TRBV7-6, with 7 bases matching TRBD1. The CDR3 has 13 amino acids. CDR1 is SGHVS, CDR2 FNYEAQ, per germline. V trimming: 5 bases; J trimming: 6 bases; junction bases outside the gene matches: 7. CDR3 region: CASSRTTGAEQYF. The CDR3 DNA sequence: TGTGCCAGCAGCCGAACTACAGGGGCCGAGCAGTACTTC.

This clone was recorded only once. The gene calls are TRBV6-5 and TRBJ2-7, with D unresolved. This CDR3 is 11 amino acids long. The V gene lost 5 bases and the J gene lost 4 bases, with 6 bases spanning the gap. CDR1 is MNHEY and CDR2 is SVGAGI in the germline V gene. CDR3 amino acids: CASSNEYEQYF. In DNA, the CDR3 is TGTGCCAGCAGTAATGAGTACGAGCAGTACTTC.

The chain combines TRBV20-1 with TRBJ1-1; TRBD1 matches at 9 bases. Germline V gene data show CDR1 as DFQATT and CDR2 as SNEGSKA (reference sequence). V trimming: 2 bases; J trimming: 10 bases; junction bases outside the gene matches: 2. The CDR3 is made up of 11 amino acids. The CDR3 nucleotides read TGCAGTGCTAGACGGGGACAGGGAGCTTTCTTT. Its protein is CSARRGQGAFF.

The chain has TRBV18 and TRBJ1-1; D is possibly TRBD1 (5 bases). The germline V gene encodes CDR1 KGHSH and CDR2 LQKENI. The CDR3 is made up of 15 amino acids. V was cut by 1 base and J by 3 bases, with 12 bases left in between. The CDR3 here is CASSPRGQGYTEAFF. In DNA, the CDR3 is TGTGCCAGCTCACCACGTGGGCAGGGTTACACTGAAGCTTTCTTT.

The rearrangement links TRBV6-1 to TRBJ2-7; tentative D call: TRBD1 (6 bases). V lost 8 bases and J 1 base, leaving 9 bases between the germline ends. Germline V gene data show CDR1 as MNHNS and CDR2 as SASEGT. The CDR3 runs 12 residues. Here the CDR3 reads CASGGQSYEQYF. In DNA, the CDR3 is TGTGCCAGCGGCGGACAGTCCTACGAGCAGTACTTC.

The chain carries TRBV5-1 and TRBJ2-4; D is unclear. The germline V gene has CDR1 SGHRS and CDR2 YFSETQ. The CDR3 loop spans 14 amino acids. V lost 2 bases to trimming and J lost 6 bases, with 12 bases between them. CDR3 sequence reads: CASSFDDTLNIQYF. Here the CDR3 DNA reads TGCGCCAGCAGCTTCGACGACACGCTAAACATTCAGTACTTC.

The chain links TRBV11-3 to TRBJ1-2; the match to TRBD1 covers 8 bases. From germline, CDR1 is SGHNT and CDR2 YENEEA. Trimming took 5 bases from V and 7 from J; bases not matched to a gene: 6. This CDR3 comprises 13 residues. In DNA form, the CDR3 reads TGTGCCAGCAGCCGTACAGGGGGAAGTGGCTACACCTTC. It is translated as CASSRTGGSGYTF.

V gene TRBV5-4 combines with J gene TRBJ1-1; 10 bases map to TRBD1. Per germline, CDR1 SGHNT and CDR2 YYREEE (reference sequence). The CDR3 totals 18 residues. The ends lost 4 bases at V and 2 bases at J; junction bases unmatched: 14. The CDR3 loop reads CASSPPVRDRGLNTEAFF. The CDR3 DNA reads TGTGCCAGCAGCCCCCCTGTGAGAGACAGGGGGCTCAACACTGAAGCTTTCTTT.

DNA of the CDR3: TGCGCCAGCAGCCCCGGAGGAACTAATGAAAAACTGTTTTTT. This encodes CASSPGGTNEKLFF. This sequence joins TRBV5-1 and TRBJ1-4; D gene unclear. This CDR3 has 14 residues. The germline V gene encodes CDR1 SGHRS and CDR2 YFSETQ. Trimming took 4 bases from V and 1 from J, leaving 8 bases between them. Using reference TRBV5-1 and TRBJ1-4 for the parts outside the CDR3, the full variable domain is KAGVTQTPRYLIKTRGQQVTLSCSPISGHRSVSWYQQTPGQGLQFLFEYFSETQRNKGNFPGRFSGRQFSNSRSEMNVSTLELGDSALYLCASSPGGTNEKLFFGSGTQLSVL.

The chain employs TRBV19 and TRBJ2-2; the D gene is possibly TRBD2 (7 bases). In germline, CDR1 is LNHDA, CDR2 SQIVND (reference sequence). V was clipped by 3 bases and J by 3 bases, with 11 bases between them. The CDR3 consists of 15 residues. The CDR3 protein is CASSMAGAHTGELFF. CDR3 coding DNA: TGTGCCAGTAGTATGGCGGGGGCTCACACCGGGGAGCTGTTTTTT.

The rearrangement links TRBV9 to TRBJ1-3; D is uncertain. This CDR3 has 16 residues. V was trimmed by 0 bases and J by 0 bases, leaving 10 bases between them. Per the germline V gene, CDR1 is SGDLS and CDR2 is YYNGEE. CDR3 in amino acids: CASSVGGLLSGNTIYF. As DNA, the CDR3 is TGTGCCAGCAGCGTAGGAGGGCTTCTCTCTGGAAACACCATATATTTT.

This clone was found once. This chain links TRBV5-1 with TRBJ1-1; no reliable D call. Germline V gene sequence: CDR1 SGHRS, CDR2 YFSETQ. The CDR3 totals 14 residues. The V end lost 1 base, the J end lost 0 bases, and 7 bases lay between the germline ends. The CDR3 spells CASSLWQVNTEAFF. The CDR3 nucleotides are TGCGCCAGCAGCTTGTGGCAGGTGAACACTGAAGCTTTCTTT. Looking up the rest from reference TRBV5-1 and TRBJ1-1 gives the full variable domain: KAGVTQTPRYLIKTRGQQVTLSCSPISGHRSVSWYQQTPGQGLQFLFEYFSETQRNKGNFPGRFSGRQFSNSRSEMNVSTLELGDSALYLCASSLWQVNTEAFFGQGTRLTVV.

In this sample, this clone turned up once. One end of the junction is discordant with germline, which a read error may explain. V usage is TRBV7-7 and J usage is TRBJ2-2, with TRBD2 identical over 11 bases. CDR3 size: 18 residues. Germline V lookup: CDR1 SSHAT, CDR2 FNYEAQ (reference sequence). The CDR3 region is CASSPGLAGRLSTGELFF. The CDR3 DNA sequence: TGTGCTAGCAGCCCCGGACTAGCGGGCCGTTTATCGACCGGGGAGCTGTTTTTT.